This TCR beta chain was captured in a study of CD8 T cells in Susac syndrome. This CDR3 is 15 amino acids long. From germline, CDR1 is SQVTM and CDR2 ANQGSEA. The V and J ends lost 5 bases and 0 bases, in that order; junction bases with no gene match: 6. An input of about 0.45 to 1 ug of RNA was subjected to reverse transcription using random hexamers. The method of amplification for TCR beta CDR3 was immunoSEQ multiplex PCR, covering 54 Vbeta and 13 Jbeta. Using its own MiXCR run on the immunoSEQ multiplex PCR reads, TCRdb lists one record per CDR3 protein. The sample includes about 70,000 distinct CDR3 sequences, 95% of them seen just once. Controls were healthy donors (matched for age and sex).

The source of this sequence is a human donor in good health. What was sequenced was CD8+ T cells from PBMCs. This chain connects TRBV29-1 to TRBJ2-7; TRBD1 matches 11 bases. The CDR3 loop reads CSVRDRGGSSYEQYF. CDR3 bases: TGCAGCGTTCGGGACAGGGGGGGTTCCTCCTACGAGCAGTACTTC.